This entry lists 10 T cell receptor beta chains sequenced from one sample in a study of blood T cell repertoires in COVID-19. Sequencing was performed with immunoSEQ multiplex PCR; in TCRdb, only in-frame clones are kept and a portion is missing. The sample has 400,000 or so clones; about 87% are singletons. Input material: peripheral blood. These receptors were collected from a human donor in a cohort sampled during active COVID-19.

The CDR3 sequence is CASSKGLAGNTGELFF. The CDR3 coding sequence is TGCGCCAGCAGCAAGGGACTAGCGGGAAACACCGGGGAGCTGTTTTTT. This sequence joins TRBV4-1 and TRBJ2-2, with 13 positions matching TRBD2. CDR3 length equals 16 residues. Germline CDR1 is MGHRA and CDR2 is YSYEKL. V trimming: 5 bases; J trimming: 2 bases; junction bases outside the gene matches: 2.

This sequence joins TRBV29-1 and TRBJ2-7; 9 bases line up with TRBD1. V shed 5 bases and J 3 bases; nucleotides not matched to a gene: 5. Germline assignment: CDR1 SQVTM and CDR2 ANQGSEA. This CDR3 comprises 13 residues. In DNA, the CDR3 is TGCAGCGTTTCGAGGACAGGGGTCTACGAGCAGTACTTC. Amino acid sequence: CSVSRTGVYEQYF.

V gene TRBV6-6 combines with J gene TRBJ2-2; 9 bases are a match to TRBD2. The CDR3 is 14 amino acids. Germline values: CDR1 MNHNY, CDR2 SVGAGI (reference sequence). V gave up 7 bases and J gave up 7 bases; unmatched junction bases: 7. CDR3 amino acids: CASKPSGINGELFF. The CDR3 nucleotides read TGTGCCAGCAAGCCTAGCGGGATTAACGGGGAGCTGTTTTTT.

V usage is TRBV7-8 and J usage is TRBJ2-1; 11 bases map to TRBD2. This CDR3 has 19 residues. The germline CDR1 and CDR2 sequences are SGHVS and FQNEAQ. V lost 7 bases and J lost 7; bases outside the gene matches: 21. In nucleotides, the CDR3 is TGTGCCAGCACCCTCCTGCCCCAAACTAGCGGGAGTTGGAAAAATGAGCAGTTCTTC. It codes for CASTLLPQTSGSWKNEQFF.

V usage is TRBV7-9 and J usage is TRBJ1-1; unclear D gene. Trimming removed 1 base from V and 1 base from J, with 7 bases in between. Per germline, CDR1 SEHNR and CDR2 FQNEAQ (reference sequence). The CDR3 is 14 residues long. The DNA of the CDR3 is TGTGCCAGCAGCTTAGTAGACTGGAACACTGAAGCTTTCTTT. It translates to CASSLVDWNTEAFF.

The V call is TRBV4-1, the J call TRBJ2-3; 9 bases are a match to TRBD2. With V trimmed by 1 base and J by 3 bases, 11 bases remained unmatched. Per germline, CDR1 MGHRA and CDR2 YSYEKL. The CDR3 covers 18 residues. CDR3 sequence: CASSQVGAGGHLTDTQYF. For the CDR3, the DNA is TGCGCCAGCAGCCAAGTTGGAGCGGGAGGACACCTTACAGATACGCAGTATTTT.

The chain uses TRBV7-2 and TRBJ1-1; D might be TRBD1 (5 bases). The V gene's germline CDR1 is SGHTA and CDR2 FQGNSA. The V and J ends lost 2 bases and 2 bases respectively, with 15 bases between them. The CDR3 is 16 amino acids. The CDR3, as DNA: TGTGCCAGCAGCTTATTCGGGGGGGTGAGAAACACTGAAGCTTTCTTT. Translated, it gives CASSLFGGVRNTEAFF.

The V and J genes are TRBV6-5 and TRBJ1-2; D gene ambiguous. Germline lookup yields CDR1 MNHEY and CDR2 SVGAGI. This CDR3 spans 12 amino acids. The V end lost 6 bases, the J end lost 5 bases, and 10 bases lay between the germline ends. DNA for the CDR3: TGTGCCAGCAGCCTAAGAAATTATGGCTACACCTTC. Translated: CASSLRNYGYTF.

This clone appeared a few times. The V gene is TRBV6-4, the J gene TRBJ2-3; D call uncertain. The CDR3 sequence is 16 residues long. The V end was cut by 5 bases, the J end by 0 bases, with 15 bases between. Per germline, CDR1 MRHNA and CDR2 SNTAGT. CDR3 bases: TGTGCCAGCAGTCCTCTCGAGGCCACCAGCACAGATACGCAGTATTTT. This sequence encodes CASSPLEATSTDTQYF.

The rearrangement uses TRBV19 and TRBJ2-1; 15 nucleotides line up with TRBD2. There are 17 residues in the CDR3. Germline assignment: CDR1 LNHDA and CDR2 SQIVND (reference sequence). After removal of 5 bases from V and 8 bases from J, the junction contained 10 bases not matched to a gene. CDR3 DNA: TGTGCCAGTAGTTTAGGACTAGCGGGAGGGCATCTGGATGAGCAGTTCTTC. Protein product: CASSLGLAGGHLDEQFF.